These 12 T cell receptor beta chains were all obtained from the same sample, sequenced in a study of control samples from healthy donors and cancer patients. TCRdb keeps only in-frame clones here, not all; method: immunoSEQ multiplex PCR. The sample records approximately 120,000 clones, around nine tenths being singletons. The sample comprised blood. The receptor source for this set is a human donor in good health. The donor label of this sample is uncertain.

The chain is built from TRBV10-1 and TRBJ1-2; D remains unclear. CDR1 and CDR2 from the germline V gene are WNHNN and SYGVQD (reference sequence). The CDR3 loop spans 13 amino acids. Trimming removed 4 bases at V and 4 bases at J, with 10 bases between. The CDR3 loop reads CASSVDGSYGYTF. The CDR3 DNA is TGCGCCAGCAGTGTCGACGGGTCCTATGGCTACACCTTC.

This chain joins TRBV19 and TRBJ2-7; tentatively, D is TRBD1 or TRBD2 (6 bases each). The CDR3 covers 16 residues. The germline V and J ends were trimmed by 5 bases and 6 bases, with 23 bases remaining between them. The germline CDR1 and CDR2 sequences are LNHDA and SQIVND (reference sequence). Written as DNA, the CDR3 is TGTGCCAGTAGTCTCAGGCATTACGGTGGGGGGCTCGAGCAGTACTTC. This encodes CASSLRHYGGGLEQYF.

V is TRBV12-3 or TRBV12-4 and J is TRBJ1-2, with D perhaps matching TRBD1 (6 bases). V was pared by 2 bases and J by 4 bases, with 8 bases between. CDR3 length: 13 residues. CDR3 sequence: CASSLRGPYGYTF. Written as DNA, the CDR3 is TGTGCCAGCAGTTTACGGGGGCCCTATGGCTACACCTTC.

This chain connects TRBV18 to TRBJ2-2; 7 positions agree with TRBD1. The V and J ends lost 2 bases and 3 bases, in that order; junction bases with no gene match: 3. The CDR3 consists of 15 residues. Germline V gene data show CDR1 as KGHSH and CDR2 as LQKENI. This chain's CDR3 is CASSPTGADTGELFF. Written as DNA, the CDR3 is TGTGCCAGCTCACCAACAGGGGCGGACACCGGGGAGCTGTTTTTT.

The chain links TRBV5-5 to TRBJ2-7; weak D call: TRBD1 (5 bases). Germline CDR1 is SGHKS and CDR2 is YYEKEE (reference sequence). The CDR3 totals 15 residues. V was clipped by 4 bases and J by 0 bases, with 14 bases between them. The CDR3 spells CASSGRGVNSYEQYF. Written as DNA, the CDR3 is TGTGCCAGCAGCGGTAGGGGTGTCAACTCCTACGAGCAGTACTTC.

The chain carries TRBV7-9 and TRBJ1-2; TRBD1 is a possible D gene (5 bases). The CDR3 length is 14 residues. V lost 6 bases and J 5 bases, leaving 16 bases between the germline ends. Germline CDR1 is SEHNR and CDR2 is FQNEAQ (reference sequence). DNA for the CDR3: TGTGCCAGCAGTCGGGGGGATGGATATTATGGCTACACCTTC. This encodes CASSRGDGYYGYTF.

The V and J genes are TRBV7-9 and TRBJ2-2; 7 positions agree with TRBD1. CDR3 length: 15 amino acids. CDR1 and CDR2 (germline): SEHNR, FQNEAQ (reference sequence). J gave up 4 bases and V 5 bases, and 7 bases lay outside the gene matches. Here the CDR3 reads CASSIQGPSTGELFF. Written as DNA, the CDR3 is TGTGCCAGCAGCATACAGGGGCCCAGCACCGGGGAGCTGTTTTTT.

This sequence joins TRBV7-9 and TRBJ2-7, with D perhaps matching TRBD1 (5 bases). The germline CDR1 and CDR2 sequences are SEHNR and FQNEAQ (reference sequence). Deletions cut 3 bases from V and 3 bases from J, with 12 bases between. The CDR3 is 14 amino acids. This CDR3 is CASSLAGYNYEQYF. As DNA, the CDR3 is TGTGCCAGCAGCTTGGCAGGGTATAACTACGAGCAGTACTTC.

This chain uses TRBV6-5 with TRBJ2-2; no definite D call. Germline assignment: CDR1 MNHEY and CDR2 SVGAGI. The CDR3 has 14 residues. V was clipped by 6 bases and J by 1 base, with 9 bases between them. The DNA of the CDR3 is TGTGCCAGCAGGAGTAGAGGGAACACCGGGGAGCTGTTTTTT. This sequence encodes CASRSRGNTGELFF.

This chain connects TRBV27 to TRBJ1-2, with 8 bases matching TRBD1. CDR1 and CDR2 from the germline V gene are MNHEY and SMNVEV (reference sequence). After removal of 5 bases from V and 2 bases from J, the junction contained 7 bases not matched to a gene. The CDR3 is 15 amino acids. The CDR3 DNA reads as TGTGCCAGCAGTCTGAAAGCAGGGGGCAACTATGGCTACACCTTC. Amino acids: CASSLKAGGNYGYTF.

The chain combines TRBV18 with TRBJ1-1; 8 positions agree with TRBD1. This CDR3 region has 14 residues. V lost 2 bases, J lost 1 base, and 0 bases stayed unmatched. In germline, CDR1 is KGHSH, CDR2 LQKENI. The CDR3 DNA follows: TGTGCCAGCTCACCAGACAGGGGGAACACTGAAGCTTTCTTT. Amino acids: CASSPDRGNTEAFF.

The gene calls are TRBV2 and TRBJ1-1; TRBD1 aligns across 10 bases. The CDR3 length is 15 residues. From germline, CDR1 is SNHLY and CDR2 FYNNEI. Unmatched junction bases numbered 8, after V lost 7 bases and J lost 3 bases. The CDR3 nucleotides are TGTGCCAGCATGACGGGACAGGGGTGGGACACTGAAGCTTTCTTT. This codes for CASMTGQGWDTEAFF.